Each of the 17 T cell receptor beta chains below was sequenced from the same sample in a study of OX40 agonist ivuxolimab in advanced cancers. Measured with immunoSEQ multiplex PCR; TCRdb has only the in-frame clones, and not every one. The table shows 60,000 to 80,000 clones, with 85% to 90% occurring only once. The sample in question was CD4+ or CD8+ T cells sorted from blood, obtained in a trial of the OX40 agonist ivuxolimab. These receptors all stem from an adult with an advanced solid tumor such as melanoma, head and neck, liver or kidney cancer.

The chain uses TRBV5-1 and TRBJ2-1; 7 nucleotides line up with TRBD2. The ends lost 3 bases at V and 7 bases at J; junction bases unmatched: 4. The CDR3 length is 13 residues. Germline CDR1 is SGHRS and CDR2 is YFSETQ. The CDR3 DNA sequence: TGCGCCAGCAGCTCGGGAGGATGGAATGAGCAGTTCTTC. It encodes CASSSGGWNEQFF.

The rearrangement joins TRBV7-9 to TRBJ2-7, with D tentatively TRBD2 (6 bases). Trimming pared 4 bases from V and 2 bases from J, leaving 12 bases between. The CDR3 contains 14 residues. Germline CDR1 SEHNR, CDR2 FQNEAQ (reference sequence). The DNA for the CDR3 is TGTGCCAGCAGCTCACGGGACTTAACCTACGAGCAGTACTTC. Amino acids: CASSSRDLTYEQYF.

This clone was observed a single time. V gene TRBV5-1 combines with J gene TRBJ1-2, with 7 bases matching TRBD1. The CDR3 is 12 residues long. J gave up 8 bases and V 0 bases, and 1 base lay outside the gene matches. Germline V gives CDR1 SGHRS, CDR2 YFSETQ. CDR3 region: CASSLGQGGYTF. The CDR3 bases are TGCGCCAGCAGCTTGGGACAGGGAGGCTACACCTTC.

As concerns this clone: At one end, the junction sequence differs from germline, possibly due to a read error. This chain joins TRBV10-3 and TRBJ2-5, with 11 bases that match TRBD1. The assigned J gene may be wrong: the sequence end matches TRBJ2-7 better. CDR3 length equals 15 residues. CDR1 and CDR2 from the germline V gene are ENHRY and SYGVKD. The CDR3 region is CATSDPRDRGYEQYF. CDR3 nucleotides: TGTGCCACCAGTGATCCCCGGGACAGGGGGTACGAGCAGTACTTC.

CDR3 DNA: TGTGCCAGTAGTGTAGCGGGGGGGTTGGATGAGCAGTTCTTC. It specifies CASSVAGGLDEQFF. V gene TRBV19 combines with J gene TRBJ2-1, with TRBD2 matching over 11 bases. Germline V CDR1 and CDR2: LNHDA, SQIVND (reference sequence). This CDR3 is 14 amino acids long. Trimming at V came to 5 bases and at J to 8 bases, leaving 5 bases not matched to a gene. The full variable domain, in which reference TRBV19 and TRBJ2-1 provide the parts outside the CDR3, is DGGITQSPKYLFRKEGQNVTLSCEQNLNHDAMYWYRQDPGQGLRLIYYSQIVNDFQKGDIAEGYSVSREKKESFPLTVTSAQKNPTAFYLCASSVAGGLDEQFFGPGTRLTVL.

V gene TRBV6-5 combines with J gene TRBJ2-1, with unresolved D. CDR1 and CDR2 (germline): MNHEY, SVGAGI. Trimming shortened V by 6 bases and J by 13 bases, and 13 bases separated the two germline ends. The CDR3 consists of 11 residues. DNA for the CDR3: TGTGCCAGCAGATTCGCAGAGACTCAGTTCTTC. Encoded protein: CASRFAETQFF.

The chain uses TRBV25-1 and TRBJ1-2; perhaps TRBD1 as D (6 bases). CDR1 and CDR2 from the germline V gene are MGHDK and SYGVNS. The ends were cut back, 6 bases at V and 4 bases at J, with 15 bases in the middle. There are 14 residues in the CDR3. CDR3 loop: CASRTYRAPYGYTF. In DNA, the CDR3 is TGTGCCAGCAGGACCTACAGGGCCCCCTATGGCTACACCTTC.

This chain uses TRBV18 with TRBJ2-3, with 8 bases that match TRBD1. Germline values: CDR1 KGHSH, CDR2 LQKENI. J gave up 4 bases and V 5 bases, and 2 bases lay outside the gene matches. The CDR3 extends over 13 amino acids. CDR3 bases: TGTGCCAGCTCAAGGGGACAGGCAGATACGCAGTATTTT. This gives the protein CASSRGQADTQYF.

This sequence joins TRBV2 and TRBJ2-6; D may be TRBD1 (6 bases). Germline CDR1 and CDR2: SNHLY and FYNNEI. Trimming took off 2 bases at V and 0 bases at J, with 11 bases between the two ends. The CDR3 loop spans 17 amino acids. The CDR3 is CASSERIGGSGANVLTF. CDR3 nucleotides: TGTGCCAGCAGTGAACGTATAGGGGGCTCTGGGGCCAACGTCCTGACTTTC.

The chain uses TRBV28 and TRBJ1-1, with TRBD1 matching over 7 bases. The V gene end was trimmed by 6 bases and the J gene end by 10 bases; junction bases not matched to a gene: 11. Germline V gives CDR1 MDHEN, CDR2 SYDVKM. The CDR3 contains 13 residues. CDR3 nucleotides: TGTGCCAGCAGACTGACAGGGCACTACGGAGCTTTCTTT. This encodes CASRLTGHYGAFF.

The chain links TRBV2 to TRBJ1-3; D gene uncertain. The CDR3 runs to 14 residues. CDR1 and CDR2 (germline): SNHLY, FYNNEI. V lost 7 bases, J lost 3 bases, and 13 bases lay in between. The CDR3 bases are TGTGCCAGCACCCCAGAGGACTTTGGAAACACCATATATTTT. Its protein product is CASTPEDFGNTIYF.

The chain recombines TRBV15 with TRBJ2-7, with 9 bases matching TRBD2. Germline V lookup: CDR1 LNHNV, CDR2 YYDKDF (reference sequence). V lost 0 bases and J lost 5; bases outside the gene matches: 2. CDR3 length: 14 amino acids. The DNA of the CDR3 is TGTGCCACCAGCAGAGATGTAGCGGGAGACGAGCAGTACTTC. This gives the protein CATSRDVAGDEQYF.

In DNA form, the CDR3 reads TGTGCCAGCAGTACACAGGGGCCCTATGGCTACACCTTC. It yields the protein CASSTQGPYGYTF. The chain couples TRBV6-6 to TRBJ1-2, with TRBD1 matching 7 bases. From germline, CDR1 is MNHNY and CDR2 SVGAGI (reference sequence). CDR3 size: 13 residues. The junction had 4 bases not matched to a gene; V was cut back by 5 bases and J by 4 bases.

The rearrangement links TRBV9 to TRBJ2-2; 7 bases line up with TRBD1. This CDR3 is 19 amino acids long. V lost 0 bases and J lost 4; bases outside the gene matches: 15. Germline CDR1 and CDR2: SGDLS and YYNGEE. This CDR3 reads CASSVGAGGITTGTGELFF. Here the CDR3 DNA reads TGTGCCAGCAGCGTAGGGGCAGGGGGAATCACCACGGGCACCGGGGAGCTGTTTTTT.

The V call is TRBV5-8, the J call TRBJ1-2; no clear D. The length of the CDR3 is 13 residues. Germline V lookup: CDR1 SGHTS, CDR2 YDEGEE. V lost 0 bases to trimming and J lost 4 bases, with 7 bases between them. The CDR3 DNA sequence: TGTGCCAGCAGCTTGGACCCCCTCTATGGCTACACCTTC. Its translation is CASSLDPLYGYTF.

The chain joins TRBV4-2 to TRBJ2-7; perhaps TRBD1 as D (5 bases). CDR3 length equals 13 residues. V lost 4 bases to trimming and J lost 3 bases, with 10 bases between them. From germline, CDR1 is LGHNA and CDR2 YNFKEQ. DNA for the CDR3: TGTGCCAGCAGCCTCCCGACAGACTACGAGCAGTACTTC. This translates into CASSLPTDYEQYF.

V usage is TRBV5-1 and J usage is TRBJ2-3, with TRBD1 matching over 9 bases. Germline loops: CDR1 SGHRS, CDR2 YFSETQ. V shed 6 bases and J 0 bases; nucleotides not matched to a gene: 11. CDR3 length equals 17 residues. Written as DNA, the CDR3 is TGCGCCAGCACCTCCTACCTGACAGGGGGGAGCACAGATACGCAGTATTTT. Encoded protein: CASTSYLTGGSTDTQYF.